These 23 T cell receptor beta chains were sequenced from one sample in a study of blood T cells in healthy people across ages. Together with a sample-barcoded 5' primer, a J-beta primer mix was included in a second PCR lasting roughly 7 to 11 cycles. TCRdb processed the 5' RACE reads anew with MiXCR; each CDR3 protein has one entry. The sample has about 1 million distinct CDR3 sequences, under 45% seen once. Sequences were obtained from blood. The source is a woman in her fifties or sixties in good health.

This clonotype has a handful of counts. V and J are TRBV28 and TRBJ2-7; the match to TRBD2 covers 10 bases. The V gene end was trimmed by 5 bases and the J gene end by 2 bases; junction bases not matched to a gene: 15. Germline V gene lookup returns CDR1 MDHEN and CDR2 SYDVKM. The CDR3 has 18 residues. In DNA form, the CDR3 reads TGTGCCAGCAGTGCAGGGTTGATCAAGCGGGAGGGCGCCTACGAGCAGTACTTC. This codes for CASSAGLIKREGAYEQYF.

The J gene is TRBJ2-1, the V gene TRBV7-2; TRBD2 matches 12 bases. Losses at the gene ends were 5 bases for V and 8 bases for J; bases not matched to a gene: 10. The CDR3 is 16 amino acids. Germline V gene lookup returns CDR1 SGHTA and CDR2 FQGNSA. The CDR3 DNA is TGTGCCAGCAGCCCGAGACTAGCGGGGGCAGGGGATGAGCAGTTCTTC. Protein product: CASSPRLAGAGDEQFF.

The J gene is TRBJ2-6, the V gene TRBV7-9; no clear D gene. V lost 3 bases, J lost 2 bases, and 11 bases lay in between. CDR3 length: 16 amino acids. Germline values: CDR1 SEHNR, CDR2 FQNEAQ (reference sequence). For the CDR3, the DNA is TGTGCCAGCAGCTTCGTGGTTGGCGCTGGGGCCAACGTCCTGACTTTC. Its protein product is CASSFVVGAGANVLTF.

The chain employs TRBV6-5 and TRBJ2-1; 10 bases line up with TRBD2. The CDR3 has 15 residues. Germline V gene lookup returns CDR1 MNHEY and CDR2 SVGAGI. V shed 11 bases, J shed 4 bases, and the junction held 11 bases outside the gene matches. CDR3: CAGKKGLAPYNEQFF. Here the CDR3 DNA reads TGTGCCGGCAAAAAGGGACTAGCGCCGTACAATGAGCAGTTCTTC.

This clonotype was counted a few times. The chain is built from TRBV5-1 and TRBJ2-1, with TRBD2 matching over 16 bases. The V gene's germline CDR1 is SGHRS and CDR2 YFSETQ. This CDR3 has 18 residues. The V and J ends lost 4 bases and 2 bases, in that order; junction bases with no gene match: 6. DNA for the CDR3: TGCGCCAGCAGCAAGACGGGACTAGCGGGAGGGCCCTACAATGAGCAGTTCTTC. This sequence encodes CASSKTGLAGGPYNEQFF.

The V and J genes are TRBV2 and TRBJ1-1; no reliable D call. Germline V gene sequence: CDR1 SNHLY, CDR2 FYNNEI. Trimming cost V 9 bases and J 0 bases, with 5 bases left between them. The CDR3 runs 11 residues. The CDR3 DNA follows: TGTGCCAGACAGATGAACACTGAAGCTTTCTTT. Amino acid sequence: CARQMNTEAFF.

This clonotype was seen ten or more times. V and J are TRBV29-1 and TRBJ2-6; D could derive from TRBD1 or TRBD2 (5 bases each). V lost 7 bases and J 0 bases, leaving 7 bases between the germline ends. In germline, CDR1 is SQVTM, CDR2 ANQGSEA. The CDR3 has 13 amino acids. The CDR3, as DNA: TGCAGCGCTGGGGGCTCTGGGGCCAACGTCCTGACTTTC. Amino acids: CSAGGSGANVLTF.

As concerns this clonotype: A junction end diverges from the germline sequence, so it may reflect a read error. This chain links TRBV20-1 with TRBJ2-4, with D possibly matching TRBD1 (5 bases). This CDR3 has 13 residues. Germline CDR1 DFQATT, CDR2 SNEGSKA (reference sequence). The CDR3 loop reads CSASRDAKSIQYF. Written as DNA, the CDR3 is TGCAGTGCTAGCAGGGATGCCAAAAGCATTCAGTACTTC.

V and J are TRBV29-1 and TRBJ1-2; 7 bases are a match to TRBD1. This CDR3 comprises 12 residues. Unmatched junction bases numbered 5, after V lost 6 bases and J lost 4 bases. Germline V CDR1 and CDR2: SQVTM, ANQGSEA. The CDR3 spells CSVDDRVYGYTF. DNA for the CDR3: TGCAGCGTCGACGACAGGGTCTATGGCTACACCTTC. The full variable domain, with the rest looked up from reference TRBV29-1 and TRBJ1-2, is SAVISQKPSRDICQRGTSLTIQCQVDSQVTMMFWYRQQPGQSLTLIATANQGSEATYESGFVIDKFPISRPNLTFSTLTVSNMSPEDSSIYLCSVDDRVYGYTFGSGTRLTVV.

This sequence joins TRBV28 and TRBJ1-6; D gene uncertain. The CDR3 consists of 16 residues. CDR1 and CDR2 (germline): MDHEN, SYDVKM. Trimming took off 6 bases at V and 4 bases at J, with 16 bases between the two ends. Here the CDR3 reads CASSRSAGSYNSPLHF. In nucleotides, the CDR3 is TGTGCCAGCAGCCGCTCGGCGGGTAGTTATAATTCACCCCTCCACTTT.

The table lists this clonotype with a few counts. This sequence joins TRBV5-1 and TRBJ2-1, with 8 bases identical to TRBD1. Trimming cost V 1 base and J 4 bases; bases outside gene matches: 10. This CDR3 contains 17 residues. The germline gives CDR1 SGHRS, CDR2 YFSETQ. CDR3 sequence: CASSLSTGTGNYNEQFF. CDR3 nucleotide sequence: TGCGCCAGCAGCTTGTCCACCGGGACAGGAAATTACAATGAGCAGTTCTTC. The full variable domain, completed using reference TRBV5-1 and TRBJ2-1, is KAGVTQTPRYLIKTRGQQVTLSCSPISGHRSVSWYQQTPGQGLQFLFEYFSETQRNKGNFPGRFSGRQFSNSRSEMNVSTLELGDSALYLCASSLSTGTGNYNEQFFGPGTRLTVL.

This clonotype was seen a few times. The rearrangement links TRBV6-6 to TRBJ2-7; 7 nucleotides match TRBD1. Germline loops: CDR1 MNHNY, CDR2 SVGAGI (reference sequence). J was trimmed by 3 bases and V by 5 bases; bases with no gene match: 4. The CDR3 length is 13 residues. Here the CDR3 DNA reads TGTGCCAGCAGTACCGCAGGGGGCTACGAGCAGTACTTC. Translating gives CASSTAGGYEQYF.

The rearrangement links TRBV6-6 to TRBJ2-1; D tentatively fits TRBD1 or TRBD2 (5 bases each). This CDR3 has 15 amino acids. Germline CDR1 and CDR2: MNHNY and SVGAGI (reference sequence). V was cut by 6 bases and J by 0 bases, with 12 bases left in between. Written as DNA, the CDR3 is TGTGCCAGCAGCCGCGAGGGGAGCTCCTACAATGAGCAGTTCTTC. This encodes CASSREGSSYNEQFF.

V is TRBV2 and J is TRBJ2-2; TRBD2 matches 8 bases. The CDR3 runs to 15 residues. The germline gives CDR1 SNHLY, CDR2 FYNNEI. The V and J ends lost 6 bases and 4 bases, in that order; junction bases with no gene match: 7. The CDR3 spells CASSRSGSGTGELFF. The CDR3 DNA follows: TGTGCCAGCAGCCGCAGCGGGAGCGGCACCGGGGAGCTGTTTTTT.

The chain employs TRBV20-1 and TRBJ2-1, with D unresolved. V was trimmed by 0 bases and J by 6 bases, leaving 12 bases between them. The CDR3 is made up of 14 amino acids. In germline, CDR1 is DFQATT, CDR2 SNEGSKA (reference sequence). The CDR3 spells CSARDSPRLNEQFF. The CDR3 bases are TGCAGTGCTAGAGATTCTCCTAGACTCAATGAGCAGTTCTTC.

The CDR3 here is CASSPSVPYEQYF. The CDR3 region has the DNA TGTGCCAGCAGTCCATCGGTCCCCTACGAGCAGTACTTC. This sequence joins TRBV27 and TRBJ2-7; no firm D call. Trimming shortened V by 5 bases and J by 2 bases, and 10 bases separated the two germline ends. This CDR3 spans 13 amino acids. CDR1 and CDR2 from the germline V gene are MNHEY and SMNVEV (reference sequence).

The chain links TRBV7-6 to TRBJ2-2, with a possible D match to TRBD2 (5 bases). The CDR3 runs to 19 residues. The ends were cut back, 5 bases at V and 0 bases at J, with 22 bases in the middle. Germline V lookup: CDR1 SGHVS, CDR2 FNYEAQ. Written as DNA, the CDR3 is TGTGCCAGCAGCCCCCGAGGTGGTGGAGGTCCCTCGAACACCGGGGAGCTGTTTTTT. It specifies CASSPRGGGGPSNTGELFF. Using reference TRBV7-6 and TRBJ2-2 for the parts outside the CDR3, the full variable domain is GAGVSQSPRYKVTKRGQDVALRCDPISGHVSLYWYRQALGQGPEFLTYFNYEAQQDKSGLPNDRFSAERPEGSISTLTIQRTEQRDSAMYRCASSPRGGGGPSNTGELFFGEGSRLTVL.

The genes are TRBV5-1 and TRBJ2-3, with TRBD2 matching 11 bases. The CDR3 runs 16 residues. Germline values: CDR1 SGHRS, CDR2 YFSETQ. Trimming took 4 bases from V and 2 from J; bases not matched to a gene: 6. CDR3 coding DNA: TGCGCCAGCAGCATTAGCGGGGGGGCTCCCACAGATACGCAGTATTTT. This encodes CASSISGGAPTDTQYF.

This clonotype is a singleton in its sample. CDR3 loop: CASSYGPTFSQNIQYF. The DNA for the CDR3 is TGTGCCAGCAGTTACGGCCCGACATTCTCCCAAAACATTCAGTACTTC. The chain recombines TRBV2 with TRBJ2-4; D uncertain. Deletions cut 5 bases from V and 5 bases from J, with 19 bases between. The CDR3 sequence is 16 residues long. The V gene's germline CDR1 is SNHLY and CDR2 FYNNEI.

The chain is built from TRBV21-1 and TRBJ2-7. TRBV21-1 is shown as a pseudogene. The CDR3 length is 18 residues. The DNA of the CDR3 is TGTGCCAGCAGCAAAGATTTGGGGATTTGTCAGTTGACGTACGAGCAGTACTTC. This translates into CASSKDLGICQLTYEQYF.

This clonotype was detected a few times. This sequence joins TRBV7-3 and TRBJ2-7; the match to TRBD1 covers 7 bases. V lost 1 base, J lost 5 bases, and 2 bases stayed unmatched. Germline V CDR1 and CDR2: SGHTA, FQGTGA. This CDR3 region has 13 residues. This CDR3 reads CASSLRGQHEQYF. The CDR3 DNA sequence: TGTGCCAGCAGCTTAAGGGGACAGCACGAGCAGTACTTC.

The chain is built from TRBV21-1 and TRBJ2-1. TRBV21-1 is reported as a pseudogene. The CDR3 is 12 residues long. The CDR3 region has the DNA TGTGCCAGCAGCAAAGCGAGAGGTGAGCAGTTCTTC. This sequence encodes CASSKARGEQFF.

In its sample, this clonotype was seen a few times. V usage is TRBV7-2 and J usage is TRBJ2-1; 8 nucleotides match TRBD2. The CDR3 totals 13 residues. Germline V CDR1 and CDR2: SGHTA, FQGNSA. The DNA of the CDR3 is TGTGCTTTAAGCGGGAGAGTGTACAATGAGCAGTTCTTC. Translating gives CALSGRVYNEQFF.